The 25 T cell receptor beta chains in this list originate from one sample, sequenced in a study of T cell changes during pregnancy in multiple sclerosis (dated by TCRdb to the late 2010s). Library construction relied on the immunoSEQ multiplex PCR assay. What TCRdb holds here is the immuneACCESS table cut down to in-frame rearrangements. Part of the clones is not present; checked against another copy, under half of the missing clones reflect an unresolved V gene, and the others are unexplained. The sample records about 75,000 clones, about 89% of which are singletons. The ten largest make up around 0.96% of the sample. The sequencing used peripheral blood, collected in the first trimester of pregnancy. The receptors shown here come from a female donor in good health, enrolled as a control in a pregnancy study.

The chain links TRBV6-1 to TRBJ1-4; D is perhaps TRBD1 (5 bases). Trimming left V 7 bases short and J 6 bases short, with 18 bases between. Per germline, CDR1 MNHNS and CDR2 SASEGT. The length of the CDR3 is 15 residues. The chain's CDR3 is CASTRREGGDEKLFF. The CDR3 DNA reads TGTGCCAGCACCCGAAGGGAGGGAGGGGATGAAAAACTGTTTTTT.

V and J are TRBV4-1 and TRBJ2-2; D possibly corresponds to TRBD1 (5 bases). V lost 1 base, J lost 0 bases, and 21 bases lay in between. This CDR3 has 20 residues. Germline loops: CDR1 MGHRA, CDR2 YSYEKL. CDR3 nucleotide sequence: TGCGCCAGCAGCCAAGTAAGGAGTCGACAGAGCCCCGCGAACACCGGGGAGCTGTTTTTT. Protein sequence: CASSQVRSRQSPANTGELFF.

In its sample, this clone was seen once. CDR3 protein: CASSEGLAGLGGELFF. The CDR3 DNA reads TGCGCCAGCAGCGAGGGACTAGCGGGGTTAGGCGGGGAGCTGTTTTTT. The gene calls are TRBV5-1 and TRBJ2-2; TRBD2 matches 13 bases. The CDR3 totals 16 residues. Germline trimming cut 4 bases from V and 7 bases from J; bases unmatched to any gene: 7. Looked up from germline, CDR1 is SGHRS and CDR2 is YFSETQ. The variable domain in full, completed from reference TRBV5-1 and TRBJ2-2, reads KAGVTQTPRYLIKTRGQQVTLSCSPISGHRSVSWYQQTPGQGLQFLFEYFSETQRNKGNFPGRFSGRQFSNSRSEMNVSTLELGDSALYLCASSEGLAGLGGELFFGEGSRLTVL.

The chain is built from TRBV29-1 and TRBJ1-3; 10 positions agree with TRBD1. The CDR3 has 14 residues. Germline trimming cut 4 bases from V and 4 bases from J; bases unmatched to any gene: 4. Germline CDR1 reads SQVTM; CDR2 reads ANQGSEA. CDR3 DNA sequence: TGCAGCGTTGGGACAGGGGGTGCGGGAAACACCATATATTTT. It yields the protein CSVGTGGAGNTIYF.

The CDR3 sequence: CASRHNTRYGYTF. The CDR3 DNA sequence: TGTGCCAGCAGACACAATACAAGATATGGCTACACCTTC. This chain uses TRBV28 with TRBJ1-2; no clear D gene. Trimming took off 6 bases at V and 5 bases at J, with 13 bases between the two ends. CDR1 and CDR2 (germline): MDHEN, SYDVKM. This CDR3 is built from 13 residues.

V and J are TRBV5-1 and TRBJ2-1, with 10 nucleotides matching TRBD2. The V and J ends lost 4 bases and 9 bases, in that order; junction bases with no gene match: 7. The CDR3 runs to 14 residues. Germline V gene sequence: CDR1 SGHRS, CDR2 YFSETQ. CDR3 protein: CASSLGASGSEQFF. The CDR3 DNA is TGCGCCAGCAGCCTGGGGGCTAGCGGGAGTGAGCAGTTCTTC.

The rearrangement joins TRBV5-1 to TRBJ2-1; 14 bases are a match to TRBD2. The trim removed 4 bases at V and 10 bases at J, leaving 7 bases unmatched. The CDR3 is 15 residues long. CDR1 is SGHRS, CDR2 YFSETQ, per germline. The CDR3 loop is CASSLTGTSGGEQFF. CDR3 sequence (DNA): TGCGCCAGCAGCCTCACCGGGACTAGCGGGGGCGAGCAGTTCTTC.

The chain links TRBV30 to TRBJ1-3; D remains ambiguous. CDR1 is GTSNPN and CDR2 is SVGIG in the germline V gene (reference sequence). The V gene lost 4 bases and the J gene lost 1 base, with 5 bases spanning the gap. The CDR3 has 12 residues. CDR3 sequence (DNA): TGTGCCTGGACCCCTTCTGGAAACACCATATATTTT. As protein: CAWTPSGNTIYF.

The chain recombines TRBV5-1 with TRBJ2-7, with D possibly matching TRBD1 (6 bases). V was clipped by 2 bases and J by 3 bases, with 9 bases between them. Germline CDR1 and CDR2: SGHRS and YFSETQ. This CDR3 comprises 13 residues. The CDR3 DNA sequence: TGCGCCAGCAGCTTAGGACAGTTCTACGAGCAGTACTTC. This codes for CASSLGQFYEQYF.

V usage is TRBV28 and J usage is TRBJ2-7; 12 positions agree with TRBD2. Per germline, CDR1 MDHEN and CDR2 SYDVKM. Trimming took 1 base from V and 5 from J; bases not matched to a gene: 12. The CDR3 length is 18 residues. The CDR3 DNA reads as TGTGCCAGCAGTTTATACCCTAGCGGGAGGGCTGAGTCCAACGAGCAGTACTTC. It translates to CASSLYPSGRAESNEQYF.

This clone has just one count. The chain uses TRBV13 and TRBJ1-2; D unclear. Germline CDR1 reads PRHDT; CDR2 reads FYEKMQ (reference sequence). The CDR3 runs 13 residues. Trimming took off 4 bases at V and 4 bases at J, with 10 bases between the two ends. The CDR3 loop reads CASSSPVAYGYTF. CDR3 coding DNA: TGTGCCAGCAGCTCACCCGTGGCCTATGGCTACACCTTC.

The gene calls are TRBV12-5 and TRBJ1-1; no firm D call. With 5 bases removed from V and 1 base from J, the gap between germline ends came to 8 bases. The CDR3 runs to 13 residues. Germline CDR1 is LGHNT and CDR2 is FRNRAP. Written as DNA, the CDR3 is TGTGCTAGTGGTCCTCCAGGGAACACTGAAGCTTTCTTT. This codes for CASGPPGNTEAFF.

V usage is TRBV6-1 and J usage is TRBJ1-6; the D is unclear. This CDR3 region has 14 residues. CDR1 is MNHNS, CDR2 SASEGT, per germline. Trimming took off 1 base at V and 10 bases at J, with 11 bases between the two ends. CDR3 loop: CASSEGFGESPLHF. CDR3 sequence (DNA): TGTGCCAGCAGTGAAGGGTTCGGTGAATCACCCCTCCACTTT.

The chain has TRBV9 and TRBJ1-6, with a tentative D call TRBD1 (6 bases). The germline CDR1 and CDR2 sequences are SGDLS and YYNGEE. The V gene lost 4 bases and the J gene lost 0 bases, with 11 bases spanning the gap. The CDR3 has 16 residues. The CDR3 spells CASSPGDSSYNSPLHF. The CDR3 DNA is TGTGCCAGCAGCCCAGGGGATAGCTCCTATAATTCACCCCTCCACTTT.

This clone turned up a few times. The chain carries TRBV18 and TRBJ2-1, with D possibly being TRBD2 (5 bases). Germline V gene lookup returns CDR1 KGHSH and CDR2 LQKENI. This CDR3 has 16 residues. V lost 2 bases to trimming and J lost 7 bases, with 18 bases between them. The CDR3 sequence is CASSPARVGFRNEQFF. The CDR3 nucleotides are TGTGCCAGCTCACCAGCGCGGGTGGGGTTTCGGAATGAGCAGTTCTTC.

The chain has TRBV28 and TRBJ2-7; 7 nucleotides align to TRBD1. J gave up 2 bases and V 6 bases, and 10 bases lay outside the gene matches. Germline V gene lookup returns CDR1 MDHEN and CDR2 SYDVKM. The CDR3 loop spans 15 amino acids. The CDR3 loop is CASRSTGLKPYEQYF. CDR3 bases: TGTGCCAGCAGATCGACAGGGCTAAAGCCCTACGAGCAGTACTTC. Filled out from reference TRBV28 and TRBJ2-7, the complete variable domain reads DVKVTQSSRYLVKRTGEKVFLECVQDMDHENMFWYRQDPGLGLRLIYFSYDVKMKEKGDIPEGYSVSREKKERFSLILESASTNQTSMYLCASRSTGLKPYEQYFGPGTRLTVT.

The rearrangement joins TRBV25-1 to TRBJ2-4; tentative D call: TRBD1 (6 bases). V was trimmed by 4 bases and J by 1 base, leaving 11 bases between them. CDR1 MGHDK and CDR2 SYGVNS come from the germline V gene. The CDR3 is 15 residues long. CDR3 protein: CASSGGGQAKNIQYF. The CDR3 nucleotides are TGTGCCAGCAGTGGTGGAGGACAGGCCAAAAACATTCAGTACTTC.

CDR3 sequence (DNA): TGTGCCAGCAGCTTATTAAGGACAGGGCCTGGAAACACCATATATTTT. Its protein is CASSLLRTGPGNTIYF. The chain joins TRBV11-2 to TRBJ1-3; the match to TRBD1 covers 8 bases. This CDR3 has 16 amino acids. CDR1 is SGHAT and CDR2 is FQNNGV in the germline V gene. The trim removed 2 bases at V and 2 bases at J, leaving 5 bases unmatched.

The chain uses TRBV28 and TRBJ1-2; 8 bases match TRBD1. The CDR3 has 13 residues. J lost 8 bases, V lost 2 bases, and 4 bases had no gene match. The germline gives CDR1 MDHEN, CDR2 SYDVKM. CDR3 protein: CASSLGRGRGYTF. As DNA, the CDR3 is TGTGCCAGCAGTTTAGGCAGGGGGCGAGGCTACACCTTC.

V is TRBV5-1 and J is TRBJ1-1; D is possibly TRBD1 (5 bases). Trimming pared 1 base from V and 3 bases from J, leaving 16 bases between. CDR3 length equals 16 residues. In germline, CDR1 is SGHRS, CDR2 YFSETQ. The CDR3 DNA reads as TGCGCCAGCAGCTTGACTCGAAGGGGAACCTACACTGAAGCTTTCTTT. As protein: CASSLTRRGTYTEAFF.

The chain is built from TRBV30 and TRBJ2-6; 7 bases match TRBD1. This CDR3 spans 19 amino acids. V lost 0 bases and J lost 0; bases outside the gene matches: 11. Germline loops: CDR1 GTSNPN, CDR2 SVGIG (reference sequence). The CDR3: CAWSVKGQLTFSGANVLTF. The CDR3, as DNA: TGTGCCTGGAGTGTTAAGGGACAGTTGACCTTCTCTGGGGCCAACGTCCTGACTTTC.

V gene TRBV15 combines with J gene TRBJ2-1, with 9 bases lining up with TRBD1. V lost 5 bases to trimming and J lost 4 bases; unmatched junction nucleotides: 6. This CDR3 region has 15 residues. Germline CDR1 LNHNV, CDR2 YYDKDF (reference sequence). DNA for the CDR3: TGTGCCACCAGCGGACGGGACAGGGCGTACAATGAGCAGTTCTTC. It yields the protein CATSGRDRAYNEQFF. Complete variable domain (other parts from reference TRBV15 and TRBJ2-1): DAMVIQNPRYQVTQFGKPVTLSCSQTLNHNVMYWYQQKSSQAPKLLFHYYDKDFNNEADTPDNFQSRRPNTSFCFLDIRSPGLGDTAMYLCATSGRDRAYNEQFFGPGTRLTVL.

This chain joins TRBV19 and TRBJ2-5, with 9 bases matching TRBD2. The CDR3 runs 16 residues. After removal of 4 bases from V and 0 bases from J, the junction contained 6 bases not matched to a gene. From germline, CDR1 is LNHDA and CDR2 SQIVND (reference sequence). CDR3 DNA sequence: TGTGCCAGTAGTAGACTAGCGGAGTGGGACCAAGAGACCCAGTACTTC. Its translation is CASSRLAEWDQETQYF.

The gene calls are TRBV19 and TRBJ1-5, with unresolved D. V shed 0 bases and J shed 6 bases, with 6 bases lying between them. Germline V gene data show CDR1 as LNHDA and CDR2 as SQIVND (reference sequence). This CDR3 region has 13 residues. CDR3 in amino acids: CASSIDFIQPQHF. In DNA form, the CDR3 reads TGTGCCAGTAGTATAGATTTTATTCAGCCCCAGCATTTT.

In regard to this clone: Other nucleotide sequences in the sample specify the same CDR3. The CDR3 DNA reads as TGTGCCAGCAGTGAGGCGGACAGAGCTGGAAACACCATATATTTT. Protein sequence: CASSEADRAGNTIYF. The chain combines TRBV2 with TRBJ1-3; tentatively, D is TRBD1 (6 bases). V lost 3 bases and J 2 bases, leaving 11 bases between the germline ends. The CDR3 spans 15 residues. Germline V CDR1 and CDR2: SNHLY, FYNNEI.